These T cell receptor beta chains were read from a single sample in a study of blood T cells in healthy people across ages. TCRdb re-analysed the 5' RACE reads in MiXCR, keeping a single row per CDR3 protein. The table records under 1,100,000 distinct CDR3 sequences, 25% of them present only once. This same sample was also part of a study on T cells of mothers and their children.

Sequencing was done on a sample of blood. Source of these receptors: a girl aged 2-10 years in good health. Both conserved end residues are part of each CDR3. D genes are given only for firm matches. Clone size is stated in some rows and not others, as once, few, many or a class when expanded.

j_call	v_call	clone_size	d_call	cdr3_length	cdr3_aa	cdr3_nt
TRBJ2-1	TRBV2	.	TRBD2	15	CASSARTSGNNEQFF	TGTGCCAGCAGTGCAAGGACTAGCGGAAACAATGAGCAGTTCTTC
TRBJ2-5	TRBV6-5	.	TRBD1	16	CASSYSPGTGQETQYF	TGTGCCAGCAGTTACAGTCCCGGGACAGGACAAGAGACCCAGTACTTC
TRBJ1-1	TRBV6-5	.	.	14	CASSPYNLNTEAFF	TGTGCCAGCAGTCCATACAACCTTAACACTGAAGCTTTCTTT
TRBJ2-7	TRBV5-1	.	TRBD1	15	CASSPEGTGRYEQYF	TGCGCCAGCAGCCCGGAGGGGACAGGGAGGTACGAGCAGTACTTC
TRBJ2-3	TRBV18	few	.	15	CASSPLGGQQDTQYF	TGTGCCAGCTCACCCCTTGGCGGGCAGCAAGATACGCAGTATTTT
TRBJ1-4	TRBV12-3/TRBV12-4	.	.	11	CASSITEELFF	TGTGCCAGCAGCATAACAGAGGAACTGTTTTTT
TRBJ2-7	TRBV12-3/TRBV12-4	few	.	13	CASSPEGGNEQYF	TGTGCCAGCAGTCCGGAGGGTGGGAACGAGCAGTACTTC
TRBJ1-6	TRBV10-3	few	TRBD1	13	CASDSGTASPLHF	TGTGCCTCCGATTCCGGGACAGCATCACCCCTCCACTTT
TRBJ2-4	TRBV28	.	.	14	CASVAQRAKNIQYF	TGTGCCAGCGTAGCCCAGCGGGCCAAAAACATTCAGTACTTC
TRBJ1-3	TRBV11-3	few	.	15	CASSATGNSGNTIYF	TGTGCCAGCAGCGCAACAGGGAACTCTGGAAACACCATATATTTT
TRBJ1-1	TRBV29-1	.	.	11	CSVEEDTEAFF	TGCAGCGTTGAAGAGGACACTGAAGCTTTCTTT
TRBJ1-1	TRBV7-6	once	TRBD1	15	CASSLSRTGEEQAFF	TGTGCCAGCAGCTTATCCCGGACAGGGGAGGAACAAGCTTTCTTT
TRBJ2-5	TRBV7-2	few	.	15	CASSSKTLPGETQYF	TGTGCCAGCAGCTCAAAGACTCTGCCCGGGGAGACCCAGTACTTC
TRBJ2-5	TRBV24-1	.	.	15	CATSDPGPRRETQYF	TGTGCCACCAGTGATCCTGGACCCCGGCGGGAGACCCAGTACTTC
TRBJ1-5	TRBV12-3/TRBV12-4	.	TRBD1	14	CASSLNDRVQPQHF	TGTGCCAGCAGTTTAAACGACAGGGTTCAGCCCCAGCATTTT
TRBJ2-5	TRBV20-1	few	TRBD2	12	CSGFIAGETQYF	TGCAGCGGGTTCATAGCGGGGGAGACCCAGTACTTC
TRBJ2-5	TRBV5-5	few	.	14	CASSLVEGVRTQYF	TGTGCCAGCAGCTTGGTAGAGGGGGTGCGGACCCAGTACTTC
TRBJ2-5	TRBV5-1	.	.	15	CASSLSTTVQETQYF	TGCGCCAGCAGCTTGTCCACTACGGTACAAGAGACCCAGTACTTC
TRBJ2-5	TRBV7-2	few	.	15	CASSLLGQPWGTQYF	TGTGCCAGCAGCCTCCTAGGACAGCCCTGGGGGACCCAGTACTTC
TRBJ2-3	TRBV7-2	.	.	16	CASSRQGGLLADTQYF	TGTGCCAGCAGCCGACAAGGGGGGCTACTAGCAGATACGCAGTATTTT
TRBJ2-1	TRBV24-1	few	TRBD1	15	CATSAVRDSYNEQFF	TGTGCCACCAGTGCGGTACGGGACAGTTACAATGAGCAGTTCTTC
TRBJ2-7	TRBV27	few	.	13	CASSPRDDNEQYF	TGTGCCAGCAGTCCCAGGGATGACAACGAGCAGTACTTC
TRBJ2-3	TRBV20-1	.	.	16	CSAPNGRAASTDTQYF	TGCAGTGCTCCCAATGGACGGGCAGCTAGCACAGATACGCAGTATTTT
TRBJ1-2	TRBV7-2	.	.	16	CASGPRPVSVSYGYTF	TGTGCCAGCGGCCCTAGACCCGTCTCCGTAAGCTATGGCTACACCTTC
TRBJ2-7	TRBV7-9	.	.	13	CASSFQVVDEQYF	TGTGCCAGCAGCTTCCAAGTCGTGGACGAGCAGTACTTC
TRBJ2-7	TRBV2	.	TRBD1	16	CASSDPRQGLRTEQYF	TGTGCCAGCAGTGACCCCCGACAGGGGTTGAGAACCGAGCAGTACTTC
TRBJ2-7	TRBV29-1	once	TRBD2	17	CSVVGSGRLGSSYEQYF	TGCAGCGTTGTGGGTAGCGGGAGATTAGGATCATCCTACGAGCAGTACTTC
TRBJ2-7	TRBV4-3	.	TRBD2	16	CASSQDLGLAGVEQYF	TGCGCCAGCAGCCAAGATTTAGGACTAGCGGGGGTCGAGCAGTACTTC
TRBJ2-5	TRBV7-6	few	.	16	CASSLYLVRDQETQYF	TGTGCCAGCAGCTTATACCTGGTACGGGACCAAGAGACCCAGTACTTC
TRBJ1-5	TRBV19	few	.	12	CASSRGVQPQHF	TGTGCCAGTAGTAGAGGGGTTCAGCCCCAGCATTTT
TRBJ2-7	TRBV20-1	.	TRBD2	16	CSASVAGVNPSYEQYF	TGCAGTGCTAGCGTAGCGGGCGTAAACCCCTCCTACGAGCAGTACTTC
TRBJ1-2	TRBV5-4	.	TRBD1	13	CASSKGQDRDYTF	TGTGCCAGCAGCAAGGGACAGGACCGGGACTACACCTTC
TRBJ1-4	TRBV20-1	few	.	13	CSASWGAGEKLFF	TGCAGTGCTAGTTGGGGGGCGGGTGAAAAACTGTTTTTT
TRBJ2-3	TRBV29-1	few	TRBD2	15	CSVGGTSDSTDTQYF	TGCAGCGTTGGTGGGACTAGCGACAGCACAGATACGCAGTATTTT
TRBJ2-5	TRBV24-1	few	.	15	CATSEAGEVRETQYF	TGTGCCACCAGTGAGGCTGGGGAGGTGCGGGAGACCCAGTACTTC
TRBJ2-5	TRBV2	.	.	12	CAGRDRQETQYF	TGTGCCGGTAGGGACCGCCAAGAGACCCAGTACTTC
TRBJ2-5	TRBV3-1	.	TRBD1	15	CASSHTHTGEETQYF	TGTGCCAGCAGCCACACCCATACAGGGGAAGAGACCCAGTACTTC
TRBJ1-3	TRBV29-1	.	.	13	CSAVGVYGNTIYF	TGCAGCGCCGTTGGTGTGTATGGAAACACCATATATTTT
TRBJ2-2	TRBV6-2/TRBV6-3	.	.	14	CASSLERGAGELFF	TGTGCCAGCAGCCTCGAGAGGGGAGCCGGGGAGCTGTTTTTT
TRBJ2-1	TRBV14	.	TRBD2	16	CASSQELGGGVNEQFF	TGTGCCAGCAGCCAAGAACTGGGCGGGGGTGTCAATGAGCAGTTCTTC
TRBJ1-3	TRBV12-3/TRBV12-4	.	.	16	CASRKWTVNSGNTIYF	TGTGCCAGCCGAAAGTGGACAGTCAACTCTGGAAACACCATATATTTT
TRBJ2-7	TRBV4-3	few	.	15	CASSQDDQSLYEQYF	TGCGCCAGCAGCCAAGACGATCAGAGCCTCTACGAGCAGTACTTC
TRBJ2-7	TRBV2	many	.	13	CANVRVRVYEQYF	TGTGCCAACGTCCGGGTTCGGGTATACGAGCAGTACTTC
TRBJ2-5	TRBV11-2	.	.	16	CASSLGYRGGPETQYF	TGTGCCAGCAGTTTAGGTTACAGGGGGGGGCCAGAGACCCAGTACTTC
TRBJ2-5	TRBV7-2	.	TRBD2	16	CASSSLSGGAEETQYF	TGTGCCAGCAGCTCACTTAGCGGGGGGGCCGAGGAGACCCAGTACTTC
TRBJ1-2	TRBV5-6	.	.	16	CASSPDLGAGDYGYTF	TGTGCCAGCAGCCCAGACCTTGGGGCCGGGGACTATGGCTACACCTTC
TRBJ2-5	TRBV14	.	.	15	CASSLAGALGETQYF	TGTGCCAGCAGCCTTGCGGGCGCGCTGGGAGAGACCCAGTACTTC
TRBJ2-1	TRBV10-3	.	.	15	CAISNLAYPYNEQFF	TGTGCCATCAGTAACCTAGCATACCCCTACAATGAGCAGTTCTTC
TRBJ1-1	TRBV7-3	.	.	13	CASSSRDGSEAFF	TGTGCCAGCAGCTCACGGGACGGCTCTGAAGCTTTCTTT
TRBJ2-5	TRBV21-1	.	.	14	CASTIFPYQETQYF	TGTGCCAGCACCATATTCCCGTACCAAGAGACCCAGTACTTC
TRBJ2-5	TRBV5-1	few	.	15	CASSFEQRYQETQYF	TGCGCCAGCAGCTTTGAACAGAGGTACCAAGAGACCCAGTACTTC
TRBJ2-2	TRBV11-2	few	TRBD2	16	CASSFSGRALGGELFF	TGTGCCAGCAGCTTTAGCGGGAGGGCCCTCGGCGGGGAGCTGTTTTTT
TRBJ2-7	TRBV4-3	.	.	15	CASSQGGQLPGEQYF	TGCGCCAGCAGCCAGGGGGGACAGCTTCCTGGCGAGCAGTACTTC